Shown below are 28 T cell receptor beta chains from a single sample sequenced in a study of regulatory T cells in long-lasting Graves disease. Library construction for TCR beta used iRepertoire HTBI primers and Arm-PCR of CDR3 regions. TCRdb re-called the multiplex PCR reads through MiXCR, storing one row per CDR3 protein. The sample has 400,000 to 500,000 distinct CDR3 sequences, over 15% seen once; the top ten hold roughly 10%. Time point: newly diagnosed GD, antithyroid drugs for less than 3 months. PBMC RNA served as the TCR library source. These data were also reused for a study on T cells in Graves' hyperthyroidism and ophthalmopathy.

This material consisted of peripheral blood mononuclear cells (PBMCs), taken at new diagnosis, from a patient treated with antithyroid drugs. These receptor sequences come from a woman between 25 and 40 years old with Graves disease.

V is TRBV7-9 and J is TRBJ1-1; possibly TRBD1 for D (6 bases). Germline V gene sequence: CDR1 SEHNR, CDR2 FQNEAQ (reference sequence). Deletions cut 7 bases from V and 3 bases from J, with 15 bases between. The CDR3 loop spans 14 amino acids. CDR3: CASTPTGMDTEAFF. CDR3 DNA: TGTGCCAGCACCCCAACAGGGATGGACACTGAAGCTTTCTTT.

The table lists this clonotype with many counts. The V and J genes are TRBV30 and TRBJ2-5, with no clear D. The CDR3 runs 11 residues. The germline CDR1 and CDR2 sequences are GTSNPN and SVGIG (reference sequence). V dropped 5 bases and J dropped 5 bases, with 9 bases sitting between them. The CDR3 DNA is TGTGCCTGGGACCGAGCCGAGACCCAGTACTTC. Translated, it gives CAWDRAETQYF.

This clonotype was seen repeatedly, ten times or more. The V gene is TRBV6-5, the J gene TRBJ2-7, with TRBD1 identical over 7 bases. Per germline, CDR1 MNHEY and CDR2 SVGAGI. CDR3 length: 14 residues. Trimming removed 2 bases from V and 4 bases from J; junction bases left unmatched: 5. CDR3 in DNA: TGTGCCAGCAGTTACCTCGGGACAGAGTACGAGCAGTACTTC. Protein product: CASSYLGTEYEQYF.

This clonotype was detected ten times or more. The gene calls are TRBV11-2 and TRBJ1-1; the match to TRBD1 covers 7 bases. The CDR3 runs 13 residues. The J segment lost 7 bases and the V segment lost 5 bases, leaving 7 bases of the junction unmatched. Germline-derived CDR1 and CDR2 are SGHAT and FQNNGV. The chain's CDR3 is CASSEDRASEAFF. The DNA of the CDR3 is TGTGCCAGCAGCGAAGACAGGGCTAGTGAAGCTTTCTTT. Based on the CDR3 plus reference TRBV11-2 and TRBJ1-1, the full variable domain is EAGVAQSPRYKIIEKRQSVAFWCNPISGHATLYWYQQILGQGPKLLIQFQNNGVVDDSQLPKDRFSAERLKGVDSTLKIQPAKLEDSAVYLCASSEDRASEAFFGQGTRLTVV.

This clonotype was detected a few times. This chain joins TRBV6-2 or TRBV6-3 and TRBJ2-1; the match to TRBD1 covers 7 bases. The J segment lost 4 bases and the V segment lost 5 bases, leaving 8 bases of the junction unmatched. CDR3 length: 15 residues. The germline CDR1 and CDR2 sequences are MNHEY and SVGEGT. CDR3 sequence reads: CASSPGDRSYNEQFF. Here the CDR3 DNA reads TGTGCCAGCAGTCCCGGGGACAGATCTTACAATGAGCAGTTCTTC.

With regard to this clonotype: A much larger clone differs by one base, so this may be a read error. This rearrangement joins TRBV11-3 to TRBJ1-6; TRBD1 matches at 8 bases. From germline, CDR1 is SGHNT and CDR2 YENEEA. CDR3 size: 16 residues. CDR3 in amino acids: CASSRQGLRNNLPLHF. CDR3 DNA sequence: TGTGCCAGCAGCCGACAGGGGCTCAGAAATAATTTACCCCTCCACTTT.

This clonotype was observed a few times. V gene TRBV29-1 combines with J gene TRBJ1-4, with TRBD1 matching over 11 bases. The V gene end was trimmed by 4 bases and the J gene end by 6 bases; junction bases not matched to a gene: 4. The CDR3 consists of 14 residues. CDR1 SQVTM and CDR2 ANQGSEA come from the germline V gene. The CDR3 region is CSVVRDRGDEKLFF. The CDR3 DNA is TGCAGCGTTGTAAGGGACAGGGGGGATGAAAAACTGTTTTTT.

The chain couples TRBV19 to TRBJ1-5, with a weak D call TRBD1 (6 bases). The CDR3 runs 14 residues. V lost 2 bases and J 11 bases, leaving 16 bases between the germline ends. Germline V lookup: CDR1 LNHDA, CDR2 SQIVND (reference sequence). CDR3 protein: CASSISGEVSAQHF. CDR3 sequence (DNA): TGTGCCAGTAGTATATCAGGGGAAGTCTCGGCCCAGCATTTT.

This clonotype has at least ten counts. This chain uses TRBV6-1 with TRBJ2-7; weak D call: TRBD1 (5 bases). The germline V gene has CDR1 MNHNS and CDR2 SASEGT. Deletions cut 7 bases from V and 3 bases from J, with 25 bases between. The CDR3 contains 17 residues. This CDR3 is CASKERATGWENYEQYF. In nucleotides, the CDR3 is TGTGCCAGCAAGGAGCGAGCCACAGGTTGGGAAAACTACGAGCAGTACTTC.

This clonotype showed up just a few times. J is TRBJ2-7 and V is TRBV7-8, with TRBD2 matching over 8 bases. CDR3 length: 17 residues. Trimming took 4 bases from V and 2 from J; bases not matched to a gene: 13. Looked up from germline, CDR1 is SGHVS and CDR2 is FQNEAQ. CDR3 DNA sequence: TGTGCCAGCAGCTCACAAGCGGGAGCCTCAGTGACCTACGAGCAGTACTTC. Its translation is CASSSQAGASVTYEQYF.

In this sample, this clonotype turned up many times. The CDR3 sequence: CASKDNLDTGELFF. The CDR3 DNA reads TGCGCCAGCAAGGACAATCTGGACACCGGGGAGCTGTTTTTT. V is TRBV10-1 and J is TRBJ2-2; the D gene is possibly TRBD1 (5 bases). CDR3 length equals 14 residues. Germline CDR1 is WNHNN and CDR2 is SYGVQD (reference sequence). Trimming left V 7 bases short and J 3 bases short, with 12 bases between.

This clonotype was counted ten times or more. The chain employs TRBV11-2 and TRBJ2-1, with D possibly TRBD2 on 6 matching bases. The CDR3 length is 19 residues. V was trimmed by 1 base and J by 3 bases, leaving 22 bases between them. Germline CDR1 is SGHAT and CDR2 is FQNNGV. The CDR3 nucleotides are TGTGCCAGCAGCTTAGCCGGAGAATTCGGGACTGCACGCTACAATGAGCAGTTCTTC. Encoded protein: CASSLAGEFGTARYNEQFF.

Here the CDR3 reads CACGAGGGRKRSTEAFF. CDR3 in DNA: TGTGCCTGCGGAGCAGGGGGCGGTAGAAAAAGGAGCACTGAAGCTTTCTTT. This sequence joins TRBV10-3 and TRBJ1-1; 8 bases are a match to TRBD1. CDR3 size: 17 residues. Germline V gene sequence: CDR1 ENHRY, CDR2 SYGVKD. V was pared by 11 bases and J by 4 bases, with 21 bases of the junction left unmatched.

The CDR3 DNA reads as TGCAGCGTTGAACGCGCGACCGGGGAGCTGTTTTTT. This codes for CSVERATGELFF. This sequence joins TRBV29-1 and TRBJ2-2; D unclear. The CDR3 runs to 12 residues. CDR1 and CDR2 (germline): SQVTM, ANQGSEA. V lost 2 bases, J lost 5 bases, and 6 bases lay in between.

There are many counts of this clonotype. The chain employs TRBV7-3 and TRBJ2-3; 7 bases are shared with TRBD2. The CDR3 covers 14 residues. J lost 4 bases, V lost 9 bases, and 10 bases had no gene match. CDR1 is SGHTA and CDR2 is FQGTGA in the germline V gene. The CDR3: CASGVSGTPDTQYF. In nucleotides, the CDR3 is TGTGCCAGTGGGGTCAGCGGGACCCCAGATACGCAGTATTTT.

In this sample, this clonotype turned up a few times. J is TRBJ1-2 and V is TRBV12-3 or TRBV12-4; the match to TRBD1 covers 7 bases. V lost 3 bases and J lost 8; bases outside the gene matches: 15. CDR3 length equals 16 residues. CDR3 loop: CASSLGDRDSGTGYTF. The CDR3 DNA reads as TGTGCCAGCAGTTTGGGAGACAGGGACTCCGGGACGGGCTACACCTTC.

The sample holds a few counts of this clonotype. V is TRBV7-3 and J is TRBJ1-2; 7 nucleotides align to TRBD1. Trimming at V came to 3 bases and at J to 3 bases, leaving 10 bases not matched to a gene. Per germline, CDR1 SGHTA and CDR2 FQGTGA. The CDR3 is 16 amino acids. The CDR3 region is CASSFRQGGGDYGYTF. The DNA for the CDR3 is TGTGCCAGCAGCTTCCGACAGGGCGGGGGTGACTATGGCTACACCTTC.

This clonotype was seen many times. The chain combines TRBV7-2 with TRBJ2-7, with TRBD2 matching over 7 bases. The trim removed 7 bases at V and 4 bases at J, leaving 7 bases unmatched. The CDR3 spans 13 residues. Per the germline V gene, CDR1 is SGHTA and CDR2 is FQGNSA. The CDR3 DNA sequence: TGTGCCAGCAAACCCCAGGGAGGGTACGAGCAGTACTTC. Translating it yields CASKPQGGYEQYF.

This clonotype was recorded at least ten times. The chain combines TRBV10-3 with TRBJ1-2; a possible D gene is TRBD1 (5 bases). Trimming removed 10 bases from V and 7 bases from J, with 19 bases in between. The CDR3 consists of 13 residues. Germline V CDR1 and CDR2: ENHRY, SYGVKD. This CDR3 reads CATSPRDEGGYTF. CDR3 nucleotides: TGTGCCACCTCACCTAGGGACGAGGGTGGCTACACCTTC.

This clonotype was observed at least ten times. This chain joins TRBV5-1 and TRBJ2-7, with TRBD2 as a possible D gene (5 bases). This CDR3 region has 14 residues. Trimming took 2 bases from V and 3 from J, leaving 12 bases between them. Per germline, CDR1 SGHRS and CDR2 YFSETQ. For the CDR3, the DNA is TGCGCCAGCAGCTTTCGGGGTGGTTACTACGAGCAGTACTTC. This encodes CASSFRGGYYEQYF.

V is TRBV27 and J is TRBJ2-2; D unclear. The CDR3 has 14 amino acids. V lost 3 bases to trimming and J lost 3 bases, with 8 bases between them. Germline V gene data show CDR1 as MNHEY and CDR2 as SMNVEV (reference sequence). DNA for the CDR3: TGTGCCAGCAGTTTCGAACATTACACCGGGGAGCTGTTTTTT. Residues: CASSFEHYTGELFF.

In this sample, this clonotype turned up a few times. V usage is TRBV11-2 and J usage is TRBJ1-2, with unresolved D. The germline gives CDR1 SGHAT, CDR2 FQNNGV. There are 11 residues in the CDR3. The V end was cut by 3 bases, the J end by 5 bases, with 4 bases between. CDR3: CASSLVYGYTF. The CDR3 region has the DNA TGTGCCAGCAGCTTGGTGTATGGCTACACCTTC.

Ten or more counts support this clonotype. The V and J genes are TRBV2 and TRBJ2-7; maybe TRBD2 (5 bases). V was shortened by 7 bases and J by 3 bases, with 16 bases between the two germline ends. Germline V CDR1 and CDR2: SNHLY, FYNNEI. CDR3 size: 14 residues. The CDR3 loop reads CASTQEGLNYEQYF. For the CDR3, the DNA is TGTGCCAGCACTCAAGAGGGCCTAAACTACGAGCAGTACTTC. Full variable domain (outside the CDR3, taken from reference TRBV2 and TRBJ2-7): EPEVTQTPSHQVTQMGQEVILRCVPISNHLYFYWYRQILGQKVEFLVSFYNNEISEKSEIFDDQFSVERPDGSNFTLKIRSTKLEDSAMYFCASTQEGLNYEQYFGPGTRLTVT.

This clonotype showed up many times. The rearrangement links TRBV6-4 to TRBJ2-1, with D possibly matching TRBD2 (6 bases). Trimming left V 3 bases short and J 3 bases short, with 12 bases between. The CDR3 spans 15 residues. CDR1 is MRHNA, CDR2 SNTAGT, per germline. In DNA form, the CDR3 reads TGTGCCAGCAGTGAGAGGGACGGGGGCTACAATGAGCAGTTCTTC. Protein sequence: CASSERDGGYNEQFF.

This clonotype was detected ten times or more. The chain carries TRBV5-1 and TRBJ1-1, with unresolved D. This CDR3 comprises 15 residues. CDR1 and CDR2 (germline): SGHRS, YFSETQ. The V end was cut by 0 bases, the J end by 10 bases, with 19 bases between. The DNA of the CDR3 is TGCGCCAGCAGCTTGGGGCCCGTGGGTCCTGAAGGAGCTTTCTTT. Translated, it gives CASSLGPVGPEGAFF.

The sample holds many counts of this clonotype. The chain employs TRBV12-3 or TRBV12-4 and TRBJ1-5; unclear D gene. This CDR3 is built from 16 residues. Trimming took 5 bases from V and 2 from J, leaving 16 bases between them. Here the CDR3 reads CASSTLSPEGNQPQHF. CDR3 nucleotides: TGTGCCAGCAGTACTCTCTCCCCCGAGGGCAATCAGCCCCAGCATTTT.

This clonotype was counted at least ten times. The junction does not match germline at one end; this may be a read error. The rearrangement uses TRBV3-1 and TRBJ1-1; possible D gene TRBD1, 6 bases. CDR1 and CDR2 from the germline V gene are LGHDT and YNNKEL (reference sequence). The CDR3 sequence is 12 residues long. CDR3 nucleotides: TGTGCCAGCAGCCAAGGAAGAGGGAGGGGGACCTTT. The encoded protein is CASSQGRGRGTF.

This clonotype was seen repeatedly, ten times or more. The chain is built from TRBV27 and TRBJ1-2, with a tentative D call TRBD1 (5 bases). V was shortened by 6 bases and J by 8 bases, with 19 bases between the two germline ends. In germline, CDR1 is MNHEY, CDR2 SMNVEV (reference sequence). This CDR3 region has 14 residues. This chain's CDR3 is CASRGGGTDQGYTF. The CDR3 coding sequence is TGTGCCAGCAGGGGGGGAGGGACCGACCAAGGCTACACCTTC.